The rows below give T cell receptor beta chains drawn from one sample of a study of shared clonotypes between healthy human individuals. Clones were read by immunoSEQ multiplex PCR, and TCRdb kept only the in-frame ones, dropping some. Seen here are about 580,000 clones, roughly 98% observed once, and the top ten hold roughly 0.29%. Sequencing was carried out using naive CD8+ T cells sorted from blood. These receptors originate from a man aged 25 to 45 in good health. Both conserved end residues are part of each CDR3. The D gene is left open where the match is weak. Expanded clones get a size class; other rows say once, few or many, or leave the size out.

>TRBD1|TRBJ1-1|TRBV28|-
TGTGCCAGCAAGGGGACAGGGGGAACTGAAGCTTTCTTT
CASKGTGGTEAFF
>TRBD2|TRBJ2-2|TRBV28|-
TGTGCCAGCAGTTTAGCCGGGACTAGCGGGATAAGGACCGGGGAGCTGTTTTTT
CASSLAGTSGIRTGELFF
>-|TRBJ2-1|TRBV29-1|-
TGCAGCGTTGACCTCGCTACCTACAATGAGCAGTTCTTC
CSVDLATYNEQFF
>-|TRBJ2-1|TRBV27|-
TGTGCCAGCAGTCGCCCCGGACTCCTAGATGAGCAGTTCTTC
CASSRPGLLDEQFF
>-|TRBJ2-1|TRBV9|-
TGTGCCAGCAGCGTAAGTCTAGACTCCTACAATGAGCAGTTCTTC
CASSVSLDSYNEQFF
>-|TRBJ2-1|TRBV10-1|-
TGCGCCAGCAGTGTAGGAGGGCCGGGGAATGAGCAGTTCTTC
CASSVGGPGNEQFF
>-|TRBJ2-2|TRBV18|-
TGTGCCAGCTCACTACCGGACATTTATCCCGGGGAGCTGTTTTTT
CASSLPDIYPGELFF
>-|TRBJ2-2|TRBV25-1|-
TGTGCCAGCAAGCCCCAGGGCGGCACCGGGGAGCTGTTTTTT
CASKPQGGTGELFF
>-|TRBJ2-1|TRBV4-1|-
TGCGCCAGCAGCCCCTACTTGGGAGCCAATGAGCAGTTCTTC
CASSPYLGANEQFF
>TRBD1|TRBJ2-3|TRBV10-3|-
TGTGCCATCAGTTTCCCAGGGGGCGCGGGGACAGATACGCAGTATTTT
CAISFPGGAGTDTQYF
>-|TRBJ2-7|TRBV10-2|-
TGCGCCAGCGGGAGAAGCTCCTACGAGCAGTACTTC
CASGRSSYEQYF
>-|TRBJ1-2|TRBV27|-
TGTGCCAGCAGTTCCCTCCCGGGGACGGCCATTGGCTACACCTTC
CASSSLPGTAIGYTF
>-|TRBJ2-1|TRBV5-1|-
TGCGCCAGCAGCTGGGGACTTAGCAATGAGCAGTTCTTC
CASSWGLSNEQFF
>-|TRBJ1-5|TRBV9|-
TGTGCCAGCAGCGTAGGTCGGACAGATCAGCCCCAGCATTTT
CASSVGRTDQPQHF
>-|TRBJ2-7|TRBV11-2|-
TGTGCCAGCAGCTTCCGGGAAACGTGGAACGAGCAGTACTTC
CASSFRETWNEQYF
>-|TRBJ2-1|TRBV15|-
TGTGCCACCAGCAGAGATAAGGACTTAATGACTGACAATGAGCAGTTCTTC
CATSRDKDLMTDNEQFF
>TRBD2|TRBJ2-5|TRBV7-7|-
TGTGCCAGCAGCTTACTAGCGGGAGAGACCCAGTACTTC
CASSLLAGETQYF
>-|TRBJ2-1|TRBV20-1|-
TGCAGTGCTGCTAGGTACAATGAGCAGTTCTTC
CSAARYNEQFF
>-|TRBJ2-1|TRBV29-1|once
TGCAGCGACCTAAGAGAGACAGACAATGAGCAGTTCTTC
CSDLRETDNEQFF
>-|TRBJ1-1|TRBV29-1|-
TGCAGCGTAGGCAGGGTTAGGACTGAAGCTTTCTTT
CSVGRVRTEAFF
>TRBD1|TRBJ1-2|TRBV6-6|-
TGTGCCAGCAGTTTGACAGGGGGCCGGTTCTATGGCTACACCTTC
CASSLTGGRFYGYTF
>-|TRBJ2-7|TRBV2|-
TGTGCCAGCAGTGACACTAGTGCTGCATACGAGCAGTACTTC
CASSDTSAAYEQYF
>-|TRBJ1-5|TRBV9|-
TGTGCCAGCAGCGTAGGAAACCACCAGCCCCAGCATTTT
CASSVGNHQPQHF
>-|TRBJ2-5|TRBV7-6|-
TGTGCCAGCAGCTTAATTGACGGAGAGACCCAGTACTTC
CASSLIDGETQYF
>-|TRBJ1-2|TRBV7-9|-
TGTGCCAGCAGCCCCCCGAGAGGAGATCTGAATGGCTACACCTTC
CASSPPRGDLNGYTF
>-|TRBJ1-4|TRBV6-1|-
TGTGCCAGCAGTGAAGGTTTTAATGAAAAACTGTTTTTT
CASSEGFNEKLFF
>-|TRBJ1-1|TRBV27|-
TGTGCCAGCAGCTCAAGAGTGGGTTTAGCTTTCTTT
CASSSRVGLAFF
>-|TRBJ2-1|TRBV30|-
TGTGCCTGGAGTGACGACCAGTACAATGAGCAGTTCTTC
CAWSDDQYNEQFF
>-|TRBJ1-5|TRBV6-5|-
TGTGCCAGCAGTGTACAGCGCTGGGGGCATCAGCCCCAGCATTTT
CASSVQRWGHQPQHF
>-|TRBJ2-5|TRBV28|-
TGTGCCAGCCGCAGTTTAGGTTGGGGGGAAGAGACCCAGTACTTC
CASRSLGWGEETQYF
>-|TRBJ2-1|TRBV7-9|-
TGTGCCAGCAGCCAACTAATCGGGTCTAGCTCCTACAATGAGCAGTTCTTC
CASSQLIGSSSYNEQFF
>TRBD2|TRBJ2-3|TRBV5-4|-
TGTGCCAGCAGCTTGGTAGGAGCGGGGCCCACAGATACGCAGTATTTT
CASSLVGAGPTDTQYF
>-|TRBJ2-4|TRBV5-8|-
TGTGCCAGCAGCTTGGCAGTCGGCAAAAACATTCAGTACTTC
CASSLAVGKNIQYF
>-|TRBJ2-3|TRBV29-1|-
TGCAGCGCACCTCACCCTGGAACGACGACAGATACGCAGTATTTT
CSAPHPGTTTDTQYF
>-|TRBJ1-1|TRBV6-5|-
TGTGCCAGCAGTTACTCTAGCCGGTCGAACACTGAAGCTTTCTTT
CASSYSSRSNTEAFF
>-|TRBJ2-7|TRBV7-9|-
TGTGCCAGCAGGGTGGGAGGGGGCGATCACGAGCAGTACTTC
CASRVGGGDHEQYF
>-|TRBJ2-1|TRBV28|-
TGTGCCAGCAGGCCCGGGAGCTCCTACAATGAGCAGTTCTTC
CASRPGSSYNEQFF
>TRBD1|TRBJ1-2|TRBV6-6|-
TGTGCCAGCAGTTACCTCCCCGACAGGGGATATGGCTACACCTTC
CASSYLPDRGYGYTF
>TRBD2|TRBJ2-1|TRBV7-8|-
TGTGCCAGCAGCTTAGCTAGGGTAGCGGGAGGATTCTACAATGAGCAGTTCTTC
CASSLARVAGGFYNEQFF
>TRBD2|TRBJ2-2|TRBV19|-
TGTGCCAGTAGGGCGGGAGGGATGCGCACCGGGGAGCTGTTTTTT
CASRAGGMRTGELFF
>TRBD1|TRBJ1-4|TRBV9|-
TGTGCCAGCAGCCACGGACAGGGATATGCAACTAATGAAAAACTGTTTTTT
CASSHGQGYATNEKLFF
>-|TRBJ2-7|TRBV9|-
TGTGCCAGCAGCGTAGACAGGAACTCAATCTACGAGCAGTACTTC
CASSVDRNSIYEQYF
>-|TRBJ1-2|TRBV4-3|-
TGCGCCAGCAGCCAAGATTGGCAGGATACCTTCTATGGCTACACCTTC
CASSQDWQDTFYGYTF
>TRBD1|TRBJ2-2|TRBV5-1|-
TGCGCCAGCAGCCCATCACAGGGGGCGATCACCGGGGAGCTGTTTTTT
CASSPSQGAITGELFF
>-|TRBJ2-6|TRBV9|-
TGTGCCAGCAGCCTTAATCTTTACTCTGGGGCCAACGTCCTGACTTTC
CASSLNLYSGANVLTF
>TRBD1|TRBJ2-3|TRBV9|-
TGTGCCAGCAGCGCCGGGACAGCTAGCACAGATACGCAGTATTTT
CASSAGTASTDTQYF
>-|TRBJ2-7|TRBV19|-
TGTGCCAGTAGTGCGGGGACCTACGAGCAGTACTTC
CASSAGTYEQYF
>-|TRBJ2-7|TRBV5-4|-
TGTGCCAGCAGCTTCAGGGAGATGGGGACAGCCGACCCGCCCGGGGGATTC
CASSFREMGTADPPGGF
>-|TRBJ1-5|TRBV28|-
TGTGCCAGCAGTTCCAGTGGAGGATCAGGCCAGCCCCAGCATTTT
CASSSSGGSGQPQHF
>-|TRBJ2-3|TRBV7-9|-
TGTGCCAGCAGCTTAGCCGGACAGCCAGATACGCAGTATTTT
CASSLAGQPDTQYF
>-|TRBJ2-1|TRBV27|-
TGTGCCAGCAGTTTCCAGGGGACCTACAATGAGCAGTTCTTC
CASSFQGTYNEQFF